This T cell receptor (beta chain) was identified in a study of blood T cell repertoires in COVID-19. V lost 8 bases to trimming and J lost 6 bases, with 23 bases between them. CDR3 length: 15 amino acids. Produced via immunoSEQ multiplex PCR; TCRdb's table is partial and in-frame only. Seen here are 75,000 or so clones, 80% observed once, and the top ten hold over 5.5%. The clonotype originates from a man in his fifties or sixties with active or convalescent COVID-19. Sequences were obtained from peripheral blood. This chain uses TRBV5-3 with TRBJ1-1; D gene ambiguous. TRBV5-3 is annotated as an ORF whose role is uncertain. Here the CDR3 reads CASPKSRGKYSEAFF. In DNA, the CDR3 is TGTGCCAGCCCGAAGTCCCGGGGAAAGTATTCTGAAGCTTTCTTT.